Below are 12 T cell receptor beta chains sequenced from a single sample in a study of identical twins. TCRdb passed the 5' RACE reads through MiXCR, listing each CDR3 protein once. The sample shows approximately 670,000 distinct CDR3 sequences, around 6% of them seen only once. Sequenced input: naive T cells sorted from blood. These receptors were taken from a man younger than 35 in good health.

This clonotype was detected ten times or more. The chain links TRBV5-1 to TRBJ1-1; D might be TRBD1 (5 bases). Per germline, CDR1 SGHRS and CDR2 YFSETQ. Deletions cut 4 bases from V and 3 bases from J, with 10 bases between. The CDR3 contains 13 residues. CDR3 bases: TGCGCCAGCAGCCCGGACACCTACACTGAAGCTTTCTTT. It yields the protein CASSPDTYTEAFF.

This clonotype appeared a few times. This chain's CDR3 is CASSLSASFSYEQYF. CDR3 coding DNA: TGCGCCAGCAGCTTGTCCGCTAGCTTCTCCTACGAGCAGTACTTC. The genes are TRBV5-1 and TRBJ2-7; a possible D gene is TRBD2 (5 bases). Germline V gene data show CDR1 as SGHRS and CDR2 as YFSETQ. There are 15 residues in the CDR3. Trimming removed 1 base from V and 0 bases from J, with 11 bases in between.

This clonotype was found many times. This chain uses TRBV7-2 with TRBJ2-2; 9 bases fit TRBD1. The CDR3 sequence is 14 residues long. Unmatched junction bases numbered 2, after V lost 5 bases and J lost 4 bases. The germline CDR1 and CDR2 sequences are SGHTA and FQGNSA. The CDR3: CASSRDRVTGELFF. The CDR3 DNA follows: TGTGCCAGCAGCCGGGACAGGGTCACCGGGGAGCTGTTTTTT.

The chain carries TRBV20-1 and TRBJ2-5, with unresolved D. Per germline, CDR1 DFQATT and CDR2 SNEGSKA (reference sequence). Trimming took off 3 bases at V and 1 base at J, with 12 bases between the two ends. The CDR3 spans 14 residues. The CDR3 bases are TGCAGTGCTAGTGCCGACGGCACCCAAGAGACCCAGTACTTC. Its protein is CSASADGTQETQYF.

This clonotype was observed a handful of times. The chain uses TRBV18 and TRBJ2-7; 10 bases agree with TRBD2. The CDR3 spans 15 residues. The V and J ends lost 3 bases and 2 bases, in that order; junction bases with no gene match: 4. In germline, CDR1 is KGHSH, CDR2 LQKENI. The CDR3 here is CASSPNLAGAYEQYF. The DNA of the CDR3 is TGTGCCAGCTCACCCAATCTAGCGGGAGCCTACGAGCAGTACTTC.

This clonotype was detected ten times or more. The junction differs from germline at one of its ends, possibly a read error. The rearrangement joins TRBV5-1 to TRBJ2-7; D uncertain. Germline CDR1 reads SGHRS; CDR2 reads YFSETQ. This CDR3 has 13 amino acids. This CDR3 is CASTLEGTPEQYF. The CDR3 region has the DNA TGCGCCAGCACCTTGGAAGGCACGCCCGAGCAGTACTTC.

This clonotype was observed once. V and J are TRBV3-1 and TRBJ1-5; D is unresolved. V was pared by 0 bases and J by 1 base, with 7 bases between. There are 15 residues in the CDR3. CDR1 is LGHDT and CDR2 is YNNKEL in the germline V gene (reference sequence). Here the CDR3 DNA reads TGTGCCAGCAGCCAAGATCCTAGAAGCAATCAGCCCCAGCATTTT. Its translation is CASSQDPRSNQPQHF. The whole variable domain, remainder taken from reference TRBV3-1 and TRBJ1-5, is DTAVSQTPKYLVTQMGNDKSIKCEQNLGHDTMYWYKQDSKKFLKIMFSYNNKELIINETVPNRFSPKSPDKAHLNLHINSLELGDSAVYFCASSQDPRSNQPQHFGDGTRLSIL.

This rearrangement joins TRBV12-3 or TRBV12-4 to TRBJ2-1, with 15 bases matching TRBD2. The CDR3 loop spans 20 amino acids. J was trimmed by 0 bases and V by 6 bases; bases with no gene match: 12. The CDR3 is CASSSTGTSGRRSSYNEQFF. The CDR3 DNA reads as TGTGCCAGCAGCTCTACCGGGACTAGCGGGAGGCGGAGCTCCTACAATGAGCAGTTCTTC.

This clonotype was detected many times. The chain has TRBV27 and TRBJ2-1, with 8 nucleotides matching TRBD2. The CDR3 spans 11 residues. The V segment lost 6 bases and the J segment 15 bases; nucleotides outside the gene matches: 7. Germline CDR1 MNHEY, CDR2 SMNVEV (reference sequence). The CDR3 DNA sequence: TGTGCCAGCAGCGGGGGGGTCCACCCGTTCTTC. It codes for CASSGGVHPFF.

This clonotype has ten or more counts. V usage is TRBV5-1 and J usage is TRBJ2-4, with a possible D match to TRBD2 (6 bases). The CDR3 is 13 residues long. V lost 0 bases and J 5 bases, leaving 6 bases between the germline ends. The germline gives CDR1 SGHRS, CDR2 YFSETQ. In DNA, the CDR3 is TGCGCCAGCAGCTTGGGGGGGGAAAACATTCAGTACTTC. Translated, it gives CASSLGGENIQYF.

This clonotype was counted only a few times. The rearrangement uses TRBV3-1 and TRBJ1-1; D unclear. The CDR3 contains 12 residues. The germline CDR1 and CDR2 sequences are LGHDT and YNNKEL (reference sequence). Trimming left V 1 base short and J 5 bases short, with 5 bases between. CDR3 sequence (DNA): TGTGCCAGCAGCCAAGCAAGGACTGAAGCTTTCTTT. Encoded protein: CASSQARTEAFF.

A few counts support this clonotype. This rearrangement joins TRBV28 to TRBJ2-6; tentative D call: TRBD1 (6 bases). Deletions cut 7 bases from V and 0 bases from J, with 13 bases between. CDR1 is MDHEN and CDR2 is SYDVKM in the germline V gene. This CDR3 spans 16 amino acids. The CDR3 loop reads CASIDRSNSGANVLTF. The CDR3 region has the DNA TGTGCCAGCATAGACAGGAGTAACTCTGGGGCCAACGTCCTGACTTTC.